Reported below is one TCR beta chain. V lost 3 bases and J lost 4, with 9 bases in between. The germline gives CDR1 MNHEY, CDR2 SMNVEV (reference sequence). The CDR3 is made up of 13 amino acids. Libraries were prepared by immunoSEQ multiplex PCR; TCRdb keeps only in-frame clonotypes and omits some of them. The data show roughly 100,000 clones, about nine tenths seen once. The sample originates from a study of OX40 agonist ivuxolimab in advanced cancers. About the research overall: Ivuxolimab was administered intravenously to patients at 0.01 to 10 mg/kg every 2 weeks.

The clonotype originates from an adult with an advanced solid tumor such as melanoma, head and neck, liver or kidney cancer. The rearrangement links TRBV27 to TRBJ1-2, with D unclear. Sequencing was performed on CD4+ or CD8+ T cells sorted from blood, taken in a trial of the OX40 agonist ivuxolimab. CDR3 coding DNA: TGTGCCAGCAGTTTTAACCCAGCCTATGGCTACACCTTC. As protein: CASSFNPAYGYTF.